These 12 T cell receptor beta chains originate from one sample sequenced in a study of blood T cell repertoires in COVID-19. Sequencing used immunoSEQ multiplex PCR; TCRdb keeps in-frame clones, though not all of them. The table lists about 130,000 clones, 79% of them singletons. The sequencing sample was made of peripheral blood. Receptors were obtained from a man in his forties with active or convalescent COVID-19.

This clone occurred once. The germline gene is not matched at one end of the junction; a read error may be the cause. The chain couples TRBV28 to TRBJ1-5; no reliable D call. Germline V lookup: CDR1 MDHEN, CDR2 SYDVKM. The CDR3 is 13 amino acids. CDR3 coding DNA: TGTGCCAGCAAGGTTTGGAGCACTCAGCCCCAGCATTTT. It specifies CASKVWSTQPQHF.

The chain links TRBV5-6 to TRBJ2-4; D gene uncertain. The DNA end lines up better with TRBJ2-1; the J call may be wrong. Per the germline V gene, CDR1 is SGHDT and CDR2 is YYEEEE. CDR3 size: 9 residues. CDR3 in amino acids: CASSKGQFF. The CDR3 region has the DNA TGTGCCAGCAGCAAAGGACAGTTCTTC.

In its sample, this clone was seen a few times. The chain links TRBV29-1 to TRBJ1-1; D not certain. V lost 7 bases and J lost 6, with 12 bases in between. The CDR3 consists of 11 residues. Looked up from germline, CDR1 is SQVTM and CDR2 is ANQGSEA. CDR3 in amino acids: CSASRESEAFF. As DNA, the CDR3 is TGCAGCGCCTCACGGGAATCTGAAGCTTTCTTT.

CDR3 DNA: TGTGCCAGCAGACCGGGACAGGGGGCATCCGGGGAGCTGTTTTTT. Translating it yields CASRPGQGASGELFF. The chain is built from TRBV21-1 and TRBJ2-2; whether TRBD1, the table's D call, matches the DNA was not checked. TRBV21-1 is classified as a pseudogene. The CDR3 runs to 15 residues.

A remark on this clone: The sample holds other DNA sequences that translate to the same CDR3. The rearrangement uses TRBV27 and TRBJ1-1, with 11 bases fitting TRBD1. The trim removed 3 bases at V and 4 bases at J, leaving 4 bases unmatched. In germline, CDR1 is MNHEY, CDR2 SMNVEV (reference sequence). The CDR3 contains 15 residues. In DNA, the CDR3 is TGTGCCAGCAGTTTCCTCGGGACAGGGGGCACTGAAGCTTTCTTT. It codes for CASSFLGTGGTEAFF.

The chain uses TRBV6-5 and TRBJ1-1; 10 nucleotides line up with TRBD1. Germline values: CDR1 MNHEY, CDR2 SVGAGI. The CDR3 is 15 residues long. V dropped 2 bases and J dropped 5; count of bases not matched to a gene: 5. The CDR3 DNA reads TGTGCCAGCAGTTACGGGGACAGGGGTAGAACTGAAGCTTTCTTT. It translates to CASSYGDRGRTEAFF.

This clone was counted a few times. The chain uses TRBV4-2 and TRBJ1-2; no clear D. The CDR3 runs 21 residues. Germline lookup yields CDR1 LGHNA and CDR2 YNFKEQ. Trimming shortened V by 0 bases and J by 0 bases, and 26 bases separated the two germline ends. In nucleotides, the CDR3 is TGTGCCAGCAGCCAAGATCGGACTTCGGTCCGGGTGGTAGTTTCTAACTATGGCTACACCTTC. Translation: CASSQDRTSVRVVVSNYGYTF.

The genes are TRBV27 and TRBJ1-2; D may be TRBD1 (6 bases). V lost 6 bases and J 0 bases, leaving 17 bases between the germline ends. Per the germline V gene, CDR1 is MNHEY and CDR2 is SMNVEV (reference sequence). The CDR3 sequence is 16 residues long. The CDR3 region is CASSTLGQMANYGYTF. For the CDR3, the DNA is TGTGCCAGCAGCACCCTCGGACAGATGGCTAACTATGGCTACACCTTC.

This chain joins TRBV9 and TRBJ2-5, with D unresolved. The germline V gene encodes CDR1 SGDLS and CDR2 YYNGEE. Trimming cost V 0 bases and J 2 bases, with 11 bases left between them. The CDR3 runs to 15 residues. This CDR3 reads CASSVAPAGQETQYF. The CDR3, as DNA: TGTGCCAGCAGCGTAGCTCCGGCAGGACAAGAGACCCAGTACTTC.

The chain has TRBV5-1 and TRBJ2-3; 9 bases fit TRBD1. The V and J ends lost 4 bases and 4 bases, in that order; junction bases with no gene match: 7. The CDR3 runs 15 residues. Germline CDR1 is SGHRS and CDR2 is YFSETQ. CDR3 in DNA: TGCGCCAGCAGCCGGGACAGGGCTATCCCAGATACGCAGTATTTT. This codes for CASSRDRAIPDTQYF.

The rearrangement links TRBV24-1 to TRBJ1-2; 9 bases fit TRBD1. The germline V gene has CDR1 KGHDR and CDR2 SFDVKD. The CDR3 has 15 residues. J lost 7 bases, V lost 3 bases, and 8 bases had no gene match. CDR3 residues: CATSDLTGGASGYTF. The CDR3 DNA reads TGTGCCACCAGTGATCTAACAGGGGGCGCGAGTGGCTACACCTTC.

J is TRBJ2-1 and V is TRBV7-2, with 11 bases matching TRBD1. The V segment lost 4 bases and the J segment 6 bases; nucleotides outside the gene matches: 8. Germline CDR1 reads SGHTA; CDR2 reads FQGNSA. The CDR3 runs 16 residues. The CDR3, as DNA: TGTGCCAGCAGCTATCACGGACAGGGGGCCGGCAATGAGCAGTTCTTC. Its translation: CASSYHGQGAGNEQFF.